This entry describes one T cell receptor beta chain. This clone's antigen is unknown. The input lacks base qualities; no much larger clone sits a single base away. Explained via the paper, the treatment or condition label denotes: live attenuated yellow fever vaccine strain. PBMCs were isolated from peripheral blood using a standard Ficoll-Paque protocol. Dynabeads CD4 and CD8 positive selection kits were used to isolate the CD4 and CD8 T-cell fractions. RNA was extracted with TriZol from bulk PBMCs, CD4 and CD8 fractions, and dextramer-positive and dextramer-negative fractions. The data were produced on an Illumina NovaSeq 6000. TCR cDNA was synthesized by 5'RACE template switching, through which a universal primer site and unique molecular identifiers were introduced. Priming for cDNA synthesis came from both the TCR alpha and TCR beta constant segments. Library amplification involved two PCR steps, and the second step added sample barcodes and sequencing adapters. Libraries were sequenced on Illumina HiSeq 2500 (2x100 bp) or NovaSeq (2x150 bp). In the original analysis: MIGEC was used to demultiplex reads and collapse the reads into UMI consensus sequences, and MiXCR was used for V(D)J alignment. Vaccine-responding clonotypes were defined with edgeR using replicate PBMC samples, requiring FDR below 0.01 and a log2 fold change above 5 up to day 15. CD4 or CD8 identity was assigned to each bulk clonotype according to whether the clonotype was present at higher abundance in the sequenced CD4 repertoire or the sequenced CD8 repertoire. TCRdb handled the public reads itself, with Q25 trimming in fastp and clone calling in MiXCR, and kept productive beta chains. For every CDR3 protein sequence, its rows merge into one entry that carries the most common genes and DNA. The V and J calls were not made by the authors but by TCRdb's processing. This sample comprises hundreds of thousands of distinct CDR3 sequences, around 12% of them detected only once. The ten largest clonotypes hold 3.2% of the sample.

The sample is drawn from a study of T cells after yellow fever vaccination (dated by TCRdb to the late 2010s). In the study overall: The SMART-Seq v4 Ultra Low Input RNA kit was used to prepare libraries from fractions with low cell numbers. Bulk PBMC replicates and cell subsets were isolated from blood drawn at multiple timepoints before and after both primary and secondary immunization. Two healthy male donors, one aged 18 to 30 and one aged 30 to 40 years, were included in the cohort. To track T-cell clones before and after primary and booster YFV17D yellow fever vaccination, bulk TCR alpha and beta repertoires were sequenced longitudinally.

What the study reported, not specific to this receptor: Because only two donors were included in the study, the extent to which the findings can be generalized is limited. Computational filtering was required because FACS-sorted repertoires could contain abundant contaminating clonotypes from the bulk population. A small fraction of clonotypes showed up in both the CD4 and CD8 compartments, probably as a result of convergent recombination. Compared with the primary T-cell response, the secondary T-cell response was weaker but faster, peaking on day 5 rather than day 15. Most clones expanded after primary vaccination were re-detected after the booster (about 95% of CD4 and around 88% of CD8), suggesting broad memory maintenance.

The CDR3, cysteine through phenylalanine, is 15 amino acids long. This entry keeps only the CDR3 DNA: 45 bases, framed from base 1. According to the germline V gene, CDR1 reads SGHTA and CDR2 reads FQGNSA. Trimming takes 2 bases off V and 5 bases off J; junction bases not matched to a gene: 7. Recombination connected TRBV7-2 to TRBJ1-1, with 8 central nucleotides matching TRBD1. The material sequenced was CD4+ T cells sorted from PBMCs, taken 15 days after the yellow fever booster vaccination. The source of this sequence is a man aged 18 to 29 who received the YFV17D yellow fever vaccine. Read as DNA, the sequence is TGTGCCAGCAGCTTACGGGCAGGGGGCCTTACTGAAGCTTTCTTT. Protein translation: CASSLRAGGLTEAFF.